These T cell receptor beta chains were read from a single sample in a study of T cell changes during pregnancy in multiple sclerosis. Libraries were prepared by immunoSEQ multiplex PCR; TCRdb keeps only in-frame clonotypes and omits some of them. The data show fewer than 110,000 clones, with around 90% seen just once and 0.78% held by the top ten. Source: peripheral blood, taken in the third trimester of pregnancy. All receptors come from a female donor in good health, enrolled as a control in a pregnancy study. Both conserved end residues are part of each CDR3. The D gene is left open where the match is weak. The listing skips clone size in some rows; elsewhere it reads once, few, many or a size class.

V gene: TRBV6-4
J gene: TRBJ2-5
D gene: TRBD2
clone size: .
CDR3 protein: CASSEAGGYQETQYF
CDR3 DNA: TGTGCCAGCAGTGAAGCGGGGGGGTACCAAGAGACCCAGTACTTC

V gene: TRBV19
J gene: TRBJ2-5
D gene: .
clone size: .
CDR3 protein: CASEQGETQYF
CDR3 DNA: TGTGCCTCTGAGCAGGGGGAGACCCAGTACTTC

V gene: TRBV30
J gene: TRBJ2-7
D gene: .
clone size: .
CDR3 protein: CAWKRVDSYEQYF
CDR3 DNA: TGTGCCTGGAAGCGGGTAGACTCCTACGAGCAGTACTTC

V gene: TRBV2
J gene: TRBJ2-3
D gene: .
clone size: .
CDR3 protein: CASRKDRTSTDTQYF
CDR3 DNA: TGTGCCAGCAGGAAAGACAGAACTAGCACAGATACGCAGTATTTT

V gene: TRBV20-1
J gene: TRBJ1-2
D gene: .
clone size: few
CDR3 protein: CSAPTEAGTF
CDR3 DNA: TGCAGTGCTCCGACAGAGGCAGGCACCTTC

V gene: TRBV4-3
J gene: TRBJ2-2
D gene: TRBD2
clone size: .
CDR3 protein: CASSQETSGGAGELFF
CDR3 DNA: TGCGCCAGCAGCCAGGAGACTAGCGGGGGGGCCGGGGAGCTGTTTTTT

V gene: TRBV28
J gene: TRBJ1-5
D gene: TRBD1
clone size: .
CDR3 protein: CASTLPQGAGAQPQHF
CDR3 DNA: TGTGCCAGCACGCTCCCTCAGGGGGCTGGCGCGCAGCCCCAGCATTTT

V gene: TRBV7-3
J gene: TRBJ2-7
D gene: TRBD1
clone size: .
CDR3 protein: CASSLNSDRVYEQYF
CDR3 DNA: TGTGCCAGCAGCTTAAATTCAGACAGGGTCTACGAGCAGTACTTC

V gene: TRBV4-1
J gene: TRBJ1-2
D gene: .
clone size: .
CDR3 protein: CASSQDPQGHYGYTF
CDR3 DNA: TGCGCCAGCAGCCAAGATCCCCAGGGGCACTATGGCTACACCTTC

V gene: TRBV6-1
J gene: TRBJ2-7
D gene: .
clone size: .
CDR3 protein: CASRRNTDYEQYF
CDR3 DNA: TGTGCCAGCCGGAGAAACACGGACTACGAGCAGTACTTC

V gene: TRBV20-1
J gene: TRBJ2-3
D gene: .
clone size: .
CDR3 protein: CSARTADTQYF
CDR3 DNA: TGCAGTGCTAGGACAGCAGATACGCAGTATTTT

V gene: TRBV19
J gene: TRBJ1-5
D gene: .
clone size: .
CDR3 protein: CASKGVGNQPQHF
CDR3 DNA: TGTGCCAGTAAGGGAGTAGGCAATCAGCCCCAGCATTTT

V gene: TRBV13
J gene: TRBJ2-7
D gene: .
clone size: .
CDR3 protein: CASSFRGAEQYF
CDR3 DNA: TGTGCCAGCAGCTTCAGGGGAGCCGAGCAGTACTTC

V gene: TRBV19
J gene: TRBJ1-1
D gene: .
clone size: few
CDR3 protein: CASSLDMNTEAFF
CDR3 DNA: TGTGCCAGTAGTTTAGATATGAACACTGAAGCTTTCTTT

V gene: TRBV5-1
J gene: TRBJ1-2
D gene: .
clone size: .
CDR3 protein: CASSPVGGDYGYTF
CDR3 DNA: TGCGCCAGCAGCCCCGTGGGAGGGGACTATGGCTACACCTTC

V gene: TRBV27
J gene: TRBJ2-1
D gene: TRBD2
clone size: .
CDR3 protein: CASSPNSGGAWNEQFF
CDR3 DNA: TGTGCCAGCAGTCCCAATAGCGGGGGGGCGTGGAATGAGCAGTTCTTC

V gene: TRBV4-1
J gene: TRBJ1-2
D gene: .
clone size: .
CDR3 protein: CASSQVGSQGSYTF
CDR3 DNA: TGCGCCAGCAGCCAAGTAGGGTCTCAGGGCAGCTACACCTTC

V gene: TRBV5-6
J gene: TRBJ1-6
D gene: .
clone size: .
CDR3 protein: CASSLIGVGNSPLHF
CDR3 DNA: TGTGCCAGCAGCTTAATAGGGGTAGGGAATTCACCCCTCCACTTT

V gene: TRBV19
J gene: TRBJ1-3
D gene: .
clone size: .
CDR3 protein: CASTYRVGNTIYF
CDR3 DNA: TGTGCCAGCACCTACAGGGTTGGAAACACCATATATTTT

V gene: TRBV7-9
J gene: TRBJ1-4
D gene: TRBD1
clone size: .
CDR3 protein: CASSSAFPTGREKLFF
CDR3 DNA: TGTGCCAGCAGCTCGGCCTTTCCGACAGGGCGGGAAAAACTGTTTTTT

V gene: TRBV19
J gene: TRBJ2-1
D gene: TRBD2
clone size: few
CDR3 protein: CASSTLAGTRWFF
CDR3 DNA: TGTGCCAGTAGTACACTAGCGGGTACCCGATGGTTCTTC

V gene: TRBV15
J gene: TRBJ1-6
D gene: .
clone size: .
CDR3 protein: CATSPRETNSPLHF
CDR3 DNA: TGTGCCACCAGCCCTCGGGAGACCAATTCACCCCTCCACTTT

V gene: TRBV30
J gene: TRBJ2-7
D gene: TRBD1
clone size: .
CDR3 protein: CAWSAGTGGSYEQYF
CDR3 DNA: TGTGCCTGGAGTGCAGGGACAGGTGGTTCTTACGAGCAGTACTTC

V gene: TRBV7-3
J gene: TRBJ2-1
D gene: .
clone size: once
CDR3 protein: CASSQDFNSYNEQFF
CDR3 DNA: TGTGCCAGCAGCCAGGACTTTAACTCCTACAATGAGCAGTTCTTC

V gene: TRBV5-1
J gene: TRBJ1-3
D gene: TRBD1
clone size: .
CDR3 protein: CASSLGTGNSGNTIYF
CDR3 DNA: TGCGCCAGCAGCTTGGGGACAGGGAACTCCGGAAACACCATATATTTT

V gene: TRBV2
J gene: TRBJ2-3
D gene: .
clone size: .
CDR3 protein: CASRATDTQYF
CDR3 DNA: TGTGCCAGCAGGGCCACAGATACGCAGTATTTT

V gene: TRBV6-1
J gene: TRBJ2-5
D gene: .
clone size: .
CDR3 protein: CASSEFGQGGSETQYF
CDR3 DNA: TGTGCCAGCAGTGAATTCGGGCAGGGGGGATCAGAGACCCAGTACTTC

V gene: TRBV7-9
J gene: TRBJ2-5
D gene: TRBD1
clone size: .
CDR3 protein: CASSWTGEGETQYF
CDR3 DNA: TGTGCCAGCAGCTGGACAGGGGAGGGAGAGACCCAGTACTTC

V gene: TRBV10-2
J gene: TRBJ1-3
D gene: TRBD1
clone size: .
CDR3 protein: CASSQRQGSGNTIYF
CDR3 DNA: TGCGCCAGCAGTCAAAGACAGGGCTCTGGAAACACCATATATTTT

V gene: TRBV5-6
J gene: TRBJ1-4
D gene: .
clone size: once
CDR3 protein: CASSAYPRNEKLFF
CDR3 DNA: TGTGCCAGCAGCGCCTACCCTCGTAATGAAAAACTGTTTTTT

V gene: TRBV7-6
J gene: TRBJ2-5
D gene: .
clone size: .
CDR3 protein: CASSLWAIRYQETQYF
CDR3 DNA: TGTGCCAGCAGCTTATGGGCAATTAGGTACCAAGAGACCCAGTACTTC

V gene: TRBV9
J gene: TRBJ2-5
D gene: TRBD2
clone size: .
CDR3 protein: CASSPSGGATETQYF
CDR3 DNA: TGTGCCAGCAGCCCGAGCGGGGGGGCCACAGAGACCCAGTACTTC

V gene: TRBV5-1
J gene: TRBJ1-1
D gene: .
clone size: once
CDR3 protein: CASSLGQSNTEAFF
CDR3 DNA: TGCGCCAGCAGCTTGGGCCAGTCGAACACTGAAGCTTTCTTT

V gene: TRBV5-1
J gene: TRBJ1-3
D gene: TRBD1
clone size: .
CDR3 protein: CASSSDRGGNTIYF
CDR3 DNA: TGCGCCAGCAGCTCAGACAGGGGTGGAAACACCATATATTTT

V gene: TRBV6-5
J gene: TRBJ1-3
D gene: TRBD1
clone size: .
CDR3 protein: CASSYKSRTGGNTIYF
CDR3 DNA: TGTGCCAGCAGTTACAAGTCAAGGACAGGGGGAAACACCATATATTTT

V gene: TRBV11-1
J gene: TRBJ2-5
D gene: .
clone size: .
CDR3 protein: CASSLRVGGGGTQYF
CDR3 DNA: TGTGCCAGCAGCCTACGCGTGGGGGGTGGGGGGACCCAGTACTTC

V gene: TRBV7-9
J gene: TRBJ1-2
D gene: .
clone size: .
CDR3 protein: CASSLTGGQFYGYTF
CDR3 DNA: TGTGCCAGCAGCCTCACCGGGGGGCAGTTCTATGGCTACACCTTC

V gene: TRBV7-2
J gene: TRBJ1-2
D gene: .
clone size: .
CDR3 protein: CASSETSVEGYTF
CDR3 DNA: TGTGCCAGCAGCGAGACATCGGTTGAAGGCTACACCTTC